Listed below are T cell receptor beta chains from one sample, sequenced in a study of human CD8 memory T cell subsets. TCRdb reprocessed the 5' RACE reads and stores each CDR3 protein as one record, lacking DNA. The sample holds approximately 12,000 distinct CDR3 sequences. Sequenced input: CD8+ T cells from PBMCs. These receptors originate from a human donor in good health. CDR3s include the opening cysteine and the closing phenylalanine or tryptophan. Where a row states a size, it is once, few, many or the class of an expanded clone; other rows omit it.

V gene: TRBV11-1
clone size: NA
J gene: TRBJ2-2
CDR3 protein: CASSLSLAGTRTGELFF

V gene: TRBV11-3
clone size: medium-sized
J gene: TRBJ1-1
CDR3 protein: CASRPPQGTGKTEAFF

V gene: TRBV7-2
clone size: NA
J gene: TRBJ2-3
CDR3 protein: CASSLGGWGTDTQYF

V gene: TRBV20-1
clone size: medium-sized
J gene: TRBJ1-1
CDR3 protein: CSARDPGGGTEAFF

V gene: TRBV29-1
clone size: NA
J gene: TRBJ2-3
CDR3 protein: CSVATYTDTQYF

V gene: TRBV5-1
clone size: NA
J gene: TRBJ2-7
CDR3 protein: CASRMQGANEQYF

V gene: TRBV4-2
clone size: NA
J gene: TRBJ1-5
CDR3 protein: CASSQDVAGRESNQPQHF

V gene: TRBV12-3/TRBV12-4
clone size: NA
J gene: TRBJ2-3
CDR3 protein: CASSFTEGIDTQYF

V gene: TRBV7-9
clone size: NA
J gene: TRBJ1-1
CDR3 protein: CASSLSAEAFF

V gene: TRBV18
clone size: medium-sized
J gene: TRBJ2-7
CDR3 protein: CASSPLGGRNLGEQYF

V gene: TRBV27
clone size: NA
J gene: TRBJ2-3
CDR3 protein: CASSLIPSGGTDTQYF

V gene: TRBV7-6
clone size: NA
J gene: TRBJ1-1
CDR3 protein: CASSLVAGGPNTEAFF

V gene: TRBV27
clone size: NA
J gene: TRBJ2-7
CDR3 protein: CASTKARLAGSYEQYF

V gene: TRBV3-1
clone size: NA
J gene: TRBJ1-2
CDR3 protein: CASSRGAGTRTGYTF

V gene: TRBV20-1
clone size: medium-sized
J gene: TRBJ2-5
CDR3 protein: CSARDRNQETQYF

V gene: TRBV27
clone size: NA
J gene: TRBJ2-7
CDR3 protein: CASSYPKGEQYF

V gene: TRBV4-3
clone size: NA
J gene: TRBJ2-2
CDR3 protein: CASSQDRATGELFF

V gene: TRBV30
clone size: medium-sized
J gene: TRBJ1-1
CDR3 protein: CALHRGWTEAFF

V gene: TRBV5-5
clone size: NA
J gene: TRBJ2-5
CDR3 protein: CASSLGQNQETQYF

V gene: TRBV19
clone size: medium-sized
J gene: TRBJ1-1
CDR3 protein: CASSLGTGGEINTEAFF

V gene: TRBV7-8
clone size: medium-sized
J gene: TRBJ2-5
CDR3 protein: CASSGSQGNGKTQYF

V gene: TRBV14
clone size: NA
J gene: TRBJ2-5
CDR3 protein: CASRHSSAPETQYF

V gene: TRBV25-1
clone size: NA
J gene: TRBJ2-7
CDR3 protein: CASRADSYEQYF

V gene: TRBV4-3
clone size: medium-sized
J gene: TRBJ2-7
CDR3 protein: CASSQDRGIEQYF

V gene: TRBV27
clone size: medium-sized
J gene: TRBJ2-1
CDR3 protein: CASSQLGNEQFF

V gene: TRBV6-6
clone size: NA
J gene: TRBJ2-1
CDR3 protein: CASSRQGGYNEQFF

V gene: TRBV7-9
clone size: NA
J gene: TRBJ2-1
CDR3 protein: CASSSTMMSYNEQFF

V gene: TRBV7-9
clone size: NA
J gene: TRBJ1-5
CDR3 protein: CASSGTPSNQPQHF

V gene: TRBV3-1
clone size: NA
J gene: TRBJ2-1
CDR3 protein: CASSQEWQGLRNEQFF

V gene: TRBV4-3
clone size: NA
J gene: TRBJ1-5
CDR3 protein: CASSQVIGEAQPQHF

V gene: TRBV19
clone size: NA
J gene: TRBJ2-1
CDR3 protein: CASSMGAYNEQFF

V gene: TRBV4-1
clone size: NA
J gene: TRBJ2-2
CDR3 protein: CASSQDSSPGELFF

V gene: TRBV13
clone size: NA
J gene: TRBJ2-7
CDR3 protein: CASSSGTGTYEQYF

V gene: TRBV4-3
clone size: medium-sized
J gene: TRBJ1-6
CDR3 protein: CASSRHWSSYNSPLHF

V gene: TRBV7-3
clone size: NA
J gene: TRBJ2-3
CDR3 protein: CASSTDRGDRTDTQYF

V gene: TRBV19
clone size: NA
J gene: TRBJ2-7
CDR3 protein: CASSASGFYEQYF

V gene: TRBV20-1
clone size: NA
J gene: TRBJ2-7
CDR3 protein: CSARDLWGSYEQYF

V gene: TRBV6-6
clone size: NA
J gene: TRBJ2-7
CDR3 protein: CASSPGLAGGPGYEQYF

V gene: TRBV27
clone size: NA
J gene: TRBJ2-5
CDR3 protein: CASSLGDSQETQYF

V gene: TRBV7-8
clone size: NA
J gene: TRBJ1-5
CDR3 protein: CASSGRGEGNQPQHF

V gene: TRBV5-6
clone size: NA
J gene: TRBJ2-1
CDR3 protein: CASSLLTSGSINEQFF

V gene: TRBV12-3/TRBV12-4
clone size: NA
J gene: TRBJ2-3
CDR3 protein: CASSETSGGPSTDTQYF

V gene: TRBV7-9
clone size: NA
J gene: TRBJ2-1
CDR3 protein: CASSLLAGNEQFF

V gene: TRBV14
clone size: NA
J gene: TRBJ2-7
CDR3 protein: CASSQDLDFYEQYF

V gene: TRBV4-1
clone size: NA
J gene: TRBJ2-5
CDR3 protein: CASSQVSGRQETQYF